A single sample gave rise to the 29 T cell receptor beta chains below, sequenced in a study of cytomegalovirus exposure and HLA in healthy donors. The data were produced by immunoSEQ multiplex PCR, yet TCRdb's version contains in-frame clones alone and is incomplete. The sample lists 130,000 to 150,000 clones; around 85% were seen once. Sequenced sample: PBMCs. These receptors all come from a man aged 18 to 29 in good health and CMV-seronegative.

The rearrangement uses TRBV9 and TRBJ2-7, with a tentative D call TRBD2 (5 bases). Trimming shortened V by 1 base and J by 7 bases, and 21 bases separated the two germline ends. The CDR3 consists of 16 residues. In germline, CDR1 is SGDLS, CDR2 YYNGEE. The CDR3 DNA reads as TGTGCCAGCAGCGTAAGTCAGGCTGGACTTCTAGGAGAGCAGTACTTC. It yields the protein CASSVSQAGLLGEQYF.

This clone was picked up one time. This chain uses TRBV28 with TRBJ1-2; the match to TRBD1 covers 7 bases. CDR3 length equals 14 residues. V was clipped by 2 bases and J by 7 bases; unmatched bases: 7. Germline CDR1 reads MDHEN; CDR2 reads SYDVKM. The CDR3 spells CASSLDRVTAGYTF. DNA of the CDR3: TGTGCCAGCAGTTTAGACAGGGTGACTGCTGGCTACACCTTC.

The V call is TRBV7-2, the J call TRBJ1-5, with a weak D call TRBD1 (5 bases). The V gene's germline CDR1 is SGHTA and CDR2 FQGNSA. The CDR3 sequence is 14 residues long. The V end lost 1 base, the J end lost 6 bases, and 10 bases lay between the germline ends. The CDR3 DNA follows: TGTGCCAGCAGCTTAGAAAGGGGCGCTCAGCCCCAGCATTTT. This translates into CASSLERGAQPQHF. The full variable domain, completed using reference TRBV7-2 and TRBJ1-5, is GAGVSQSPSNKVTEKGKDVELRCDPISGHTALYWYRQSLGQGLEFLIYFQGNSAPDKSGLPSDRFSAERTGGSVSTLTIQRTQQEDSAVYLCASSLERGAQPQHFGDGTRLSIL.

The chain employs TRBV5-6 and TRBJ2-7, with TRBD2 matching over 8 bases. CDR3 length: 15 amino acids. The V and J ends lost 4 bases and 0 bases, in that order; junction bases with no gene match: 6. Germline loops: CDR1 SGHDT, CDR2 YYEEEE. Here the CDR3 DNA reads TGTGCCAGCAGCCCTCTGCGGGGGGCCTCCTACGAGCAGTACTTC. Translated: CASSPLRGASYEQYF.

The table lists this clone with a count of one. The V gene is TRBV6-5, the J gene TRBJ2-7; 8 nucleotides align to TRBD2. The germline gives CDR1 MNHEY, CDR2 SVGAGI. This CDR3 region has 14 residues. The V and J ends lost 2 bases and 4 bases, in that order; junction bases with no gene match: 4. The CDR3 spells CASSYPGREYEQYF. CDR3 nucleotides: TGTGCCAGCAGTTACCCCGGGAGGGAATACGAGCAGTACTTC.

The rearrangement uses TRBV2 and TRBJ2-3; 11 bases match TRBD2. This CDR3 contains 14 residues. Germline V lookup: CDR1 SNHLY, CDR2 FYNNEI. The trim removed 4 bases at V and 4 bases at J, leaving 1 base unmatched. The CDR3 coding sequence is TGTGCCAGCAGTGGACTAGCGGGACCAGATACGCAGTATTTT. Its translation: CASSGLAGPDTQYF.

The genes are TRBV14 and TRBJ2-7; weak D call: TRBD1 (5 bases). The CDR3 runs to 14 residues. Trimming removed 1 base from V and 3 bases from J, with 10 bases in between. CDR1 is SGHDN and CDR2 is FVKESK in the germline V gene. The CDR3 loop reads CASSQGAGYYEQYF. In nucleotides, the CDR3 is TGTGCCAGCAGCCAAGGGGCAGGGTACTACGAGCAGTACTTC.

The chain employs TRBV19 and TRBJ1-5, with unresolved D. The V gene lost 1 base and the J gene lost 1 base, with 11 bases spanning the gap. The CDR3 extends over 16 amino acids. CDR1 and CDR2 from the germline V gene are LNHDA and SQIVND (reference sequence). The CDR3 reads CASSIVGSGSNQPQHF. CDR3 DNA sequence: TGTGCCAGTAGTATAGTGGGGAGCGGAAGCAATCAGCCCCAGCATTTT.

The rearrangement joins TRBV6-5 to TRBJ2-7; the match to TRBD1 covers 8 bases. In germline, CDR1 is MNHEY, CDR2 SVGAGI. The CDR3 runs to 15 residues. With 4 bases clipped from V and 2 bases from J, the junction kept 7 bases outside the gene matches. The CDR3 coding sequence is TGTGCCAGCAGTTTAGGACAGGGTTCCCCCTACGAGCAGTACTTC. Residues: CASSLGQGSPYEQYF.

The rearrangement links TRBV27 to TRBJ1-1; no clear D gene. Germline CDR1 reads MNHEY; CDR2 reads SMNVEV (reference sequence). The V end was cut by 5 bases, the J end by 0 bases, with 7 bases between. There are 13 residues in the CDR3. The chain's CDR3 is CASSNGLNTEAFF. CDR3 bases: TGTGCCAGCAGTAACGGTCTGAACACTGAAGCTTTCTTT.

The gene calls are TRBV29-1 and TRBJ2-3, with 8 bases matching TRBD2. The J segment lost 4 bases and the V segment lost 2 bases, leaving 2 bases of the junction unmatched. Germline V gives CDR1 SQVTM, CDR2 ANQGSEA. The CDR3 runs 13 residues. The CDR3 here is CSVESGGSDTQYF. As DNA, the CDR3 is TGCAGCGTTGAAAGCGGGGGCTCAGATACGCAGTATTTT.

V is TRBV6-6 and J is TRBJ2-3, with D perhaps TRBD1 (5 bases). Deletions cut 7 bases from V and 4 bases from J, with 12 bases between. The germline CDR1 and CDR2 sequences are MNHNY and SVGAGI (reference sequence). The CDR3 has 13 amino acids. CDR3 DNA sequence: TGTGCCAGCAATCAAGGGGTTCCAGATACGCAGTATTTT. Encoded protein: CASNQGVPDTQYF.

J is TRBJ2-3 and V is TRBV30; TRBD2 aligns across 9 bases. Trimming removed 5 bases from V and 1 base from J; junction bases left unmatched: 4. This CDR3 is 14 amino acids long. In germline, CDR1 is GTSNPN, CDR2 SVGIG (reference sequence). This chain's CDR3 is CAWGRTSGTDTQYF. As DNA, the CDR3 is TGTGCCTGGGGTAGGACTAGCGGCACAGATACGCAGTATTTT.

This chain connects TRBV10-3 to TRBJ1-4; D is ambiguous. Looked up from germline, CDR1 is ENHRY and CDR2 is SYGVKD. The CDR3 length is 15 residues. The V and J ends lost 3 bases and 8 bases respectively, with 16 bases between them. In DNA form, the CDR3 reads TGTGCCATCAGTGAAGTGGGCCTGCAGGCGGAAAAACTGTTTTTT. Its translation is CAISEVGLQAEKLFF.

DNA for the CDR3: TGCGCCAGCAGCTTGGGAACGGTTCAAGAGACCCAGTACTTC. Protein sequence: CASSLGTVQETQYF. V is TRBV5-1 and J is TRBJ2-5; no definite D call. Trimming cost V 0 bases and J 2 bases, with 8 bases left between them. The CDR3 covers 14 residues. Germline-derived CDR1 and CDR2 are SGHRS and YFSETQ.

The CDR3 sequence is CATSRRGEGNQPQHF. The DNA for the CDR3 is TGTGCCACCAGCCGTCGGGGGGAGGGCAATCAGCCCCAGCATTTT. This chain joins TRBV15 and TRBJ1-5; TRBD1 is a possible D gene (5 bases). CDR1 is LNHNV and CDR2 is YYDKDF in the germline V gene (reference sequence). The CDR3 length is 15 residues. V lost 5 bases and J 2 bases, leaving 13 bases between the germline ends.

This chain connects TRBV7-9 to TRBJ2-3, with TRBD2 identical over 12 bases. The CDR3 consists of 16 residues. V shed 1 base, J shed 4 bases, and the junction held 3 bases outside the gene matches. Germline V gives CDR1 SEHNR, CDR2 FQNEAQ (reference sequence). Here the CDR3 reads CASSLVGLAGADTQYF. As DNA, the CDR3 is TGTGCCAGCAGCTTAGTGGGACTAGCGGGCGCAGATACGCAGTATTTT.

CDR3 nucleotide sequence: TGTGCCAGCAGCTTAAGGGCCGGGACAGGGGACAATGAGCAGTTCTTC. This encodes CASSLRAGTGDNEQFF. V gene TRBV7-8 combines with J gene TRBJ2-1; 10 nucleotides agree with TRBD1. There are 16 residues in the CDR3. Germline CDR1 reads SGHVS; CDR2 reads FQNEAQ. Trimming took 2 bases from V and 5 from J; bases not matched to a gene: 6.

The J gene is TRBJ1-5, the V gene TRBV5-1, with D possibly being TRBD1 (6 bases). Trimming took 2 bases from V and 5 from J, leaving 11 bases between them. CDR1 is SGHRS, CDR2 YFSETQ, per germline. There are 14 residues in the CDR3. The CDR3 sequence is CASSFSGADQPQHF. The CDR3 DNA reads TGCGCCAGCAGCTTTTCAGGGGCAGATCAGCCCCAGCATTTT.

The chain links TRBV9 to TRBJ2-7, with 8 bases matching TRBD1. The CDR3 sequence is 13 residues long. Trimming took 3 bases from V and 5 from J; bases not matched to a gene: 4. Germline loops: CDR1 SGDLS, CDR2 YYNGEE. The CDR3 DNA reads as TGTGCCAGCAGCGGGACAGGGAGGAACGAGCAGTACTTC. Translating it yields CASSGTGRNEQYF.

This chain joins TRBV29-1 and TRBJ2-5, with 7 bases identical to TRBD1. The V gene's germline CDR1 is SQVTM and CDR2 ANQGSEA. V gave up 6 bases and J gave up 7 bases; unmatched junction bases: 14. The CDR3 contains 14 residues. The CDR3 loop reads CSVAPGTVDGTQYF. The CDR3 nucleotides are TGCAGCGTAGCGCCCGGGACAGTGGATGGGACCCAGTACTTC.

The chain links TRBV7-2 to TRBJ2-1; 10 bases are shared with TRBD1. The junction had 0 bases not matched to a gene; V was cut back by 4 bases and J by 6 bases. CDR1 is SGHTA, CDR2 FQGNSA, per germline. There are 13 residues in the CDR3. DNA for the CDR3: TGTGCCAGCAGCTGGACAGGGGGCAATGAGCAGTTCTTC. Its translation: CASSWTGGNEQFF.

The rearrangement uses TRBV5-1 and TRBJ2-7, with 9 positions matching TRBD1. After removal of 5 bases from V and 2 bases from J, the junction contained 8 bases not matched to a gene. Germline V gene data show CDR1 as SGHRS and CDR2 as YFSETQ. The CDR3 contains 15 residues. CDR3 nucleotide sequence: TGCGCCAGCAGACACGGGGGACAGGGCCCCTACGAGCAGTACTTC. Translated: CASRHGGQGPYEQYF.

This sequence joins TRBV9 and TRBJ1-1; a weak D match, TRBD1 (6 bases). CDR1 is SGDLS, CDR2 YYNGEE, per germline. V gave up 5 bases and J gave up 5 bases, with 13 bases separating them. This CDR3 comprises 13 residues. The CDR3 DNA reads TGTGCCAGCAGAGACCCGAGGGGGACTGAAGCTTTCTTT. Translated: CASRDPRGTEAFF.

CDR3 loop: CASSQDLGGLADFNTGELFF. The CDR3 DNA reads TGCGCCAGCAGCCAAGATTTGGGAGGACTAGCGGATTTTAACACCGGGGAGCTGTTTTTT. This chain uses TRBV4-3 with TRBJ2-2, with 10 bases matching TRBD2. V shed 0 bases and J 2 bases; nucleotides not matched to a gene: 12. CDR1 LGHNA and CDR2 YSLEER come from the germline V gene. The CDR3 runs to 20 residues.

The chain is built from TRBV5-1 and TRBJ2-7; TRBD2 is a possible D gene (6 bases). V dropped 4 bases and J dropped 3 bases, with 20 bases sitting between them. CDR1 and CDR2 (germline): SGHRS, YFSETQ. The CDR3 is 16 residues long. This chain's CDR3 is CASSPTGVQDRYEQYF. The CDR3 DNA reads TGCGCCAGCAGCCCCACGGGAGTACAGGATCGCTACGAGCAGTACTTC.

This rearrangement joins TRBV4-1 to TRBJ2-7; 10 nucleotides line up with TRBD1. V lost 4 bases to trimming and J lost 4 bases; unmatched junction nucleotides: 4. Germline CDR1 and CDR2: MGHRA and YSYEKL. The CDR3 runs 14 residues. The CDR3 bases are TGCGCCAGCAGCCCTGGACAGGGGGTTTACGAGCAGTACTTC. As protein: CASSPGQGVYEQYF.

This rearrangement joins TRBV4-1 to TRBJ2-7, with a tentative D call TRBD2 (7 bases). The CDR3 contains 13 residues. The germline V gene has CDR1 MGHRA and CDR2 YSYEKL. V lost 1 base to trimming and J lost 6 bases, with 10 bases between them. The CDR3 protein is CASSQGGGGEQYF. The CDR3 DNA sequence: TGCGCCAGCAGCCAAGGGGGAGGGGGCGAGCAGTACTTC.

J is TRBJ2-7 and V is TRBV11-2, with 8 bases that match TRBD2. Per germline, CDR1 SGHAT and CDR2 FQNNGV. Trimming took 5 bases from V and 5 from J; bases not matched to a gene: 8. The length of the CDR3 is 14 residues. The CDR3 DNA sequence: TGTGCCAGCAGCCCCTTTGGACTAGCCCACGAGCAGTACTTC. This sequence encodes CASSPFGLAHEQYF. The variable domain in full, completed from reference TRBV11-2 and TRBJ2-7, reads EAGVAQSPRYKIIEKRQSVAFWCNPISGHATLYWYQQILGQGPKLLIQFQNNGVVDDSQLPKDRFSAERLKGVDSTLKIQPAKLEDSAVYLCASSPFGLAHEQYFGPGTRLTVT.